Listed below are T cell receptor beta chains from one sample, sequenced in a study of blood T cell repertoires in COVID-19. Method: immunoSEQ multiplex PCR; TCRdb's copy keeps in-frame clones and lacks some. The sample gives 400,000 to 450,000 clones, around 91% of which show up once; 1.1% is in the top ten. The material sequenced was PBMCs or T cells enriched from blood (not recorded which). These receptors came from a man younger than 45 who had recovered from COVID-19. CDR3s include the opening cysteine and the closing phenylalanine or tryptophan. A D gene is named only where the DNA matches it firmly. The size of a clone is reported for some rows only, either as once, few or many, or as a class for expanded clones.

j_gene | v_gene | d_gene | abundance | CDR3nt | CDR3aa
TRBJ1-3 | TRBV11-3 | . | . | TGTGCCAGCAGCTTGCAGGGCGGAAACACCATATATTTT | CASSLQGGNTIYF
TRBJ2-5 | TRBV7-9 | TRBD2 | . | TGTGCCAGCAGCTTAGCGGAGCGGGAATACGAAAACCAAGAGACCCAGTACTTC | CASSLAEREYENQETQYF
TRBJ2-6 | TRBV19 | . | once | TGTGCCAGTAGTATAGGACAAACAGGGGCCAACGTCCTGACTTTC | CASSIGQTGANVLTF
TRBJ2-2 | TRBV7-6 | TRBD2 | few | TGTGCCAGCAGCTTAGCTGTTAGCGGGACCAACACCGGGGAGCTGTTTTTT | CASSLAVSGTNTGELFF
TRBJ1-4 | TRBV2 | . | . | TGTGCCAGCAGTTCGGCAGGTAGGGGGAAACTGTTTTTT | CASSSAGRGKLFF
TRBJ2-1 | TRBV5-1 | TRBD1 | once | TGCGCCAGCAGCCATGGGACAGTTTCTAATGAGCAGTTCTTC | CASSHGTVSNEQFF
TRBJ1-4 | TRBV28 | . | once | TGTGCCAGTCTCAGGGGTATCGGTACTAATGAAAAACTGTTTTTT | CASLRGIGTNEKLFF
TRBJ1-2 | TRBV27 | . | . | TGTGCCAGCAGTTTATTTCGCGGAGATGGCTACACCTTC | CASSLFRGDGYTF
TRBJ2-3 | TRBV24-1 | . | . | TGTGCCACCAGTGAAACGGGTCTTAGCACAGATACGCAGTATTTT | CATSETGLSTDTQYF
TRBJ1-2 | TRBV28 | TRBD1 | . | TGTGCCAGCAGAGAAACAGGGGAGGTGGGCTACACCTTC | CASRETGEVGYTF
TRBJ2-7 | TRBV30 | . | . | TGTGCCTGCTGGGGGCCTCTGAAGCAGTACTTC | CACWGPLKQYF
TRBJ2-5 | TRBV3-1/TRBV3-2 | TRBD2 | once | TGTGCCAGCAGCCAAGGTTCTAGCGGCCAAGAGACCCAGTACTTC | CASSQGSSGQETQYF
TRBJ1-6 | TRBV30 | . | . | TGTGCCTGGAGTGCACGCGGGGGAACCCTCCACTTT | CAWSARGGTLHF
TRBJ2-5 | TRBV5-6 | . | . | TGTGCCAGCAGCTTAATAGGGGGAGAGACCCAGTACTTC | CASSLIGGETQYF
TRBJ1-2 | TRBV5-1 | . | few | TGCGCCAGCAGCCGCCTACCCCAGCCTAGCTATGGCTACACCTTC | CASSRLPQPSYGYTF
TRBJ1-2 | TRBV19 | TRBD1 | once | TGTGCCAGTAGTATAGGGTCCGGGACAGGACGTCTCACCTATGGCTACACCTTC | CASSIGSGTGRLTYGYTF
TRBJ1-1 | TRBV11-2 | . | few | TGTGCCAGCAGCTCACAGGGCACCCTCGATGTTTTCTTT | CASSSQGTLDVFF
TRBJ2-7 | TRBV7-3 | TRBD2 | . | TGTGCCAGCAGCCCAAGCGGGACTAGCGGTTCCTACGAGCAGTACTTC | CASSPSGTSGSYEQYF
TRBJ1-3 | TRBV10-3 | . | once | TGTGCCATCAGTGACCGGGGAGGAAGGATGCACACCATATATTTT | CAISDRGGRMHTIYF
TRBJ1-1 | TRBV10-3 | TRBD1 | . | TGTGCCATCAGCTCGGGACAGTTGAACACTGAAGCTTTCTTT | CAISSGQLNTEAFF
TRBJ1-5 | TRBV2 | . | . | TGTGCCAGCAGTGAAGAGGGCCAGGGGAATCAGCCCCAGCATTTT | CASSEEGQGNQPQHF
TRBJ2-5 | TRBV29-1 | TRBD1 | . | TGCAGCGTTAGGACAGGGGGTAGGGAGACCCAGTACTTC | CSVRTGGRETQYF
TRBJ1-1 | TRBV5-1 | TRBD1 | few | TGCGCCAGCAGCACAGGACAGGGGCTGAACACTGAAGCTTTCTTT | CASSTGQGLNTEAFF
TRBJ1-5 | TRBV19 | . | few | TGTGCCAGTCATGAAACAGGTTCCAATCAGCCCCAGCATTTT | CASHETGSNQPQHF
TRBJ2-5 | TRBV5-4 | TRBD2 | once | TGTGCCAGCAGCACCGGGACTAGCGGGAGCGGTTGGGAGACCCAGTACTTC | CASSTGTSGSGWETQYF
TRBJ2-3 | TRBV2 | . | . | TGTGCCAGCAGTGGAGGTAGCACAGATACGCAGTATTTT | CASSGGSTDTQYF
TRBJ2-2 | TRBV30 | . | . | TGTGCCTGGAGTTCTGGGCCCACCGGGGAGCTGTTTTTT | CAWSSGPTGELFF
TRBJ1-2 | TRBV28 | . | many | TGTGCCAGCAGTTTCAGGGGAGGCTACACCTTC | CASSFRGGYTF
TRBJ1-5 | TRBV6-5 | . | once | TGTGCCAGCAGACGTCGACAGGGCAATCAGCCCCAGCATTTT | CASRRRQGNQPQHF
TRBJ2-2 | TRBV19 | . | . | TGTGCCAGTAATCACGGCACCGGGGAGCTGTTTTTT | CASNHGTGELFF
TRBJ2-1 | TRBV4-2 | TRBD1 | . | TGTGCCAGCAGCCTTCCCGGGACAGCTTACAATGAGCAGTTCTTC | CASSLPGTAYNEQFF
TRBJ1-2 | TRBV27 | TRBD1 | . | TGTGCCAGCAGTTCGAAGGGACAGGCTCGGAATGGCTACACCTTC | CASSSKGQARNGYTF
TRBJ2-7 | TRBV7-8 | . | . | TGTGCCAGCAGCTTGACCGGAGCCTACGAGCAGTACTTC | CASSLTGAYEQYF
TRBJ2-3 | TRBV6-5 | . | . | TGTGCCAGCAGTTACATAGGGGGCACAGATACGCAGTATTTT | CASSYIGGTDTQYF
TRBJ1-2 | TRBV7-9 | TRBD1 | once | TGTGCCAGCAGCTTGAGTGGACAGGGAGGCTACACCTTC | CASSLSGQGGYTF
TRBJ1-2 | TRBV5-1 | . | . | TGCGCCAGCAGCTTGGAATCTGGGCTCAACAATGGCTACACCTTC | CASSLESGLNNGYTF
TRBJ2-7 | TRBV21-1 | . | . | TGTGCCAGCAGCACTCCTACAGTGATCTACGAGCAGTACTTC | CASSTPTVIYEQYF
TRBJ1-2 | TRBV29-1 | TRBD1 | . | TGCAGCTCACAGGGACAGATGGTTGACGGCTACACCTTC | CSSQGQMVDGYTF
TRBJ2-1 | TRBV9 | TRBD2 | once | TGTGCCAGCAGCCGGGGGACTAGCGGTCACAATGAGCAGTTCTTC | CASSRGTSGHNEQFF
TRBJ1-2 | TRBV21-1 | . | . | TGTGCCAGCAGCAAAGAAGGGGGCGTCTATGGCTACACCTTC | CASSKEGGVYGYTF
TRBJ1-2 | TRBV5-1 | TRBD1 | . | TGCGCCAGCAGCTCAGTGGGACAGAATCTCTATGGCTACACCTTC | CASSSVGQNLYGYTF
TRBJ1-1 | TRBV5-1 | . | . | TGCGCCAGCAGTGTGGGACACCAAATGAACACTGAAGCTTTCTTT | CASSVGHQMNTEAFF
TRBJ1-1 | TRBV12-3/TRBV12-4 | . | . | TGTGCCAGCAGTTTGTTTCGGGGTGCTGAAGCTTTCTTT | CASSLFRGAEAFF
TRBJ2-7 | TRBV15 | TRBD1 | once | TGTGCCACCAGCACCTCAGGGACAGGGCGCCATTACTTC | CATSTSGTGRHYF
TRBJ2-5 | TRBV28 | TRBD2 | . | TGTGCCAGCAGTTTATCGGGGACTAGCGGGAAAGAGACCCAGTACTTC | CASSLSGTSGKETQYF
TRBJ2-7 | TRBV10-3 | TRBD1 | once | TGTGCCATCAGTGTAGGGACAGGAAACGAGCAGTACTTC | CAISVGTGNEQYF
TRBJ1-1 | TRBV6-4 | . | . | TGTGCCAGCAGTGACACCGACCGGGGCACTGAAGCTTTCTTT | CASSDTDRGTEAFF
TRBJ2-3 | TRBV11-1 | TRBD2 | . | TGTGCCAGCAGCCTAGCGGCCCTCGGGGATACGCAGTATTTT | CASSLAALGDTQYF
TRBJ2-1 | TRBV6-2/TRBV6-3 | TRBD2 | . | TGTGCCAGCAGTTACTATAGCGGGAGGGAGCACAATGAGCAGTTCTTC | CASSYYSGREHNEQFF